This T cell receptor beta chain was captured by sequencing in a study of blood T cell dynamics during melanoma immunotherapy. Study-level background: Metastatic melanoma patients received first-line pembrolizumab or nivolumab plus ipilimumab. Overall study results and limits: The study could not tell melanoma-specific clones from general immune activation.

Time point in this sample: pre-treatment baseline. At 12 weeks after first infusion, RECIST 1.1 defined response for most patients. This clone was counted only a few times. The antigen is not known. Germline lookup yields CDR1 SGHRS and CDR2 YFSETQ. V lost 5 bases to trimming and J lost 6 bases, with 14 bases between them. CDR3 size: 13 residues. A fixed DNA input of 300 to 350 ng was used per bulk PBMC sample. Only in-frame clones appear in the TCRdb table, and some are missing; sequencing was by immunoSEQ multiplex PCR. The sample carries around 13,000 clones, 85% to 90% recorded once. This receptor was obtained from a human donor with melanoma. The V gene is TRBV5-1, the J gene TRBJ1-1; TRBD1 is a possible D gene (6 bases). The sample here was blood, taken from a patient treated with checkpoint blockade. In DNA form, the CDR3 reads TGCGCCAGCAGAGAAACAGGGAGGCCTGAAGCTTTCTTT. Its protein product is CASRETGRPEAFF.